What follows are 28 T cell receptor beta chains derived from one specimen sequenced in a study of blood T cell repertoires in COVID-19. Here immunoSEQ multiplex PCR was the method, and the copy in TCRdb shows in-frame clones only, minus some. The table shows a few hundred thousand clones, with more than 65% occurring only once. Sequences were obtained from peripheral blood. All receptors derive from a woman aged 18-29 years with acute or convalescent COVID-19.

The chain joins TRBV10-3 to TRBJ2-3; TRBD2 matches at 9 bases. The CDR3 runs 19 residues. V lost 1 base and J lost 5; bases outside the gene matches: 16. The germline gives CDR1 ENHRY, CDR2 SYGVKD. The CDR3 protein is CAISEFRWSSGAQLDTQYF. CDR3 coding DNA: TGTGCCATCAGTGAGTTCCGTTGGTCTAGCGGGGCTCAATTAGATACGCAGTATTTT.

The table lists this clone with a count of one. The chain couples TRBV11-2 to TRBJ2-7, with 8 bases identical to TRBD2. Trimming cost V 5 bases and J 11 bases; bases outside gene matches: 8. This CDR3 region has 12 residues. CDR1 SGHAT and CDR2 FQNNGV come from the germline V gene. The CDR3 sequence: CASSPGGTREYF. For the CDR3, the DNA is TGTGCCAGCAGCCCGGGGGGGACCCGTGAGTACTTC.

The chain links TRBV4-2 to TRBJ2-1; D uncertain. This CDR3 is 12 amino acids long. Germline V gives CDR1 LGHNA, CDR2 YNFKEQ. V was clipped by 4 bases and J by 6 bases, with 7 bases between them. The CDR3 spells CASSRVINEQFF. The CDR3, as DNA: TGTGCCAGCAGCCGCGTAATCAATGAGCAGTTCTTC.

This chain connects TRBV6-6 to TRBJ1-2, with D unresolved. V lost 3 bases, J lost 1 base, and 6 bases lay in between. Germline CDR1 is MNHNY and CDR2 is SVGAGI (reference sequence). The CDR3 is made up of 13 amino acids. The CDR3 DNA is TGTGCCAGCAGTTATGTTAGTAACTATGGCTACACCTTC. This translates into CASSYVSNYGYTF.

This clone was seen once. The V and J genes are TRBV30 and TRBJ1-2; 8 bases fit TRBD1. V was pared by 5 bases and J by 2 bases, with 7 bases of the junction left unmatched. The CDR3 is 14 amino acids. CDR1 GTSNPN and CDR2 SVGIG come from the germline V gene (reference sequence). CDR3 in amino acids: CAWLVTGGNYGYTF. CDR3 sequence (DNA): TGTGCCTGGCTCGTCACAGGGGGGAACTATGGCTACACCTTC.

This chain connects TRBV6-5 to TRBJ1-1; possible D gene TRBD1, 6 bases. The germline CDR1 and CDR2 sequences are MNHEY and SVGAGI. This CDR3 is 14 amino acids long. V was shortened by 7 bases and J by 6 bases, with 18 bases between the two germline ends. The CDR3 spells CASTPGGGSSEAFF. Here the CDR3 DNA reads TGTGCCAGCACCCCCGGGGGGGGCTCCTCTGAAGCTTTCTTT.

The chain couples TRBV12-3 or TRBV12-4 to TRBJ1-5; D unclear. This CDR3 has 12 residues. Trimming stripped 3 bases from V and 7 bases from J, with 7 bases between. CDR3 sequence: CASSFARQPQHF. The CDR3, as DNA: TGTGCCAGCAGTTTTGCTAGGCAGCCCCAGCATTTT.

The chain has TRBV15 and TRBJ2-1; 8 positions agree with TRBD1. The CDR3 consists of 13 residues. The germline V gene has CDR1 LNHNV and CDR2 YYDKDF (reference sequence). Unmatched junction bases numbered 2, after V lost 3 bases and J lost 7 bases. The DNA of the CDR3 is TGTGCCACCAGCAGCAACAGGGGGAATGAGCAGTTCTTC. This translates into CATSSNRGNEQFF.

This rearrangement joins TRBV4-3 to TRBJ2-1; 11 positions match TRBD2. The CDR3 extends over 14 amino acids. CDR1 LGHNA and CDR2 YSLEER come from the germline V gene. V dropped 7 bases and J dropped 7; count of bases not matched to a gene: 6. The CDR3 loop is CASKAGLAENEQFF. CDR3 DNA: TGCGCCAGCAAAGCGGGACTAGCGGAGAATGAGCAGTTCTTC.

There are a few counts of this clone. The chain recombines TRBV7-9 with TRBJ1-2; D ambiguous. The CDR3 length is 13 residues. V shed 3 bases and J shed 4 bases, with 9 bases lying between them. Per germline, CDR1 SEHNR and CDR2 FQNEAQ (reference sequence). CDR3 sequence: CASSFGLRYGYTF. The CDR3 region has the DNA TGTGCCAGCAGCTTCGGGTTACGCTATGGCTACACCTTC.

The genes are TRBV7-8 and TRBJ2-7; tentatively, D is TRBD2 (6 bases). The CDR3 is 14 residues long. Germline assignment: CDR1 SGHVS and CDR2 FQNEAQ. V was cut by 5 bases and J by 5 bases, with 16 bases left in between. CDR3 in amino acids: CASSTATRPNEQYF. CDR3 DNA sequence: TGTGCCAGCAGCACGGCGACTAGGCCCAACGAGCAGTACTTC.

V is TRBV4-2 and J is TRBJ2-3; 7 bases line up with TRBD1. In germline, CDR1 is LGHNA, CDR2 YNFKEQ. CDR3 length: 15 amino acids. The V and J ends lost 0 bases and 5 bases, in that order; junction bases with no gene match: 5. This CDR3 reads CASSQDRQGRDTQYF. The CDR3 DNA reads TGTGCCAGCAGCCAAGATCGACAGGGCCGAGATACGCAGTATTTT.

The genes are TRBV19 and TRBJ2-7; 7 nucleotides agree with TRBD2. The CDR3 has 13 amino acids. CDR1 is LNHDA, CDR2 SQIVND, per germline (reference sequence). V dropped 8 bases and J dropped 3; count of bases not matched to a gene: 7. The DNA for the CDR3 is TGTGCCAGTTTGGGGCCGGGGGGCTACGAGCAGTACTTC. Translation gives CASLGPGGYEQYF.

V usage is TRBV11-3 and J usage is TRBJ2-1, with TRBD2 matching over 9 bases. In germline, CDR1 is SGHNT, CDR2 YENEEA. This CDR3 has 14 residues. J was trimmed by 6 bases and V by 5 bases; bases with no gene match: 5. The CDR3 region is CASSPGLAGNEQFF. The CDR3 bases are TGTGCCAGCAGCCCGGGACTAGCCGGCAATGAGCAGTTCTTC.

This CDR3 is CASSLVRGNKYNEQFF. The CDR3 DNA sequence: TGTGCCAGCAGCTTAGTCAGGGGAAACAAATACAATGAGCAGTTCTTC. The chain joins TRBV7-9 to TRBJ2-1; D may be TRBD1 (6 bases). There are 16 residues in the CDR3. CDR1 and CDR2 from the germline V gene are SEHNR and FQNEAQ (reference sequence). V lost 1 base and J lost 4, with 14 bases in between.

Notes on this clone: The same CDR3 is also encoded by other DNA sequences in this sample. The rearrangement links TRBV30 to TRBJ1-2; D is undetermined. This CDR3 is 11 amino acids long. The V and J ends lost 4 bases and 4 bases respectively, with 7 bases between them. The V gene's germline CDR1 is GTSNPN and CDR2 SVGIG (reference sequence). The CDR3 region is CAWTGGYGYTF. As DNA, the CDR3 is TGTGCCTGGACCGGCGGCTATGGCTACACCTTC.

V and J are TRBV27 and TRBJ2-7, with D unclear. Germline CDR1 MNHEY, CDR2 SMNVEV (reference sequence). The CDR3 consists of 14 residues. The V end lost 5 bases, the J end lost 3 bases, and 14 bases lay between the germline ends. In nucleotides, the CDR3 is TGTGCCAGCAGTCAACTCGTCCGCGGCTACGAGCAGTACTTC. This sequence encodes CASSQLVRGYEQYF.

This rearrangement joins TRBV12-5 to TRBJ2-2, with 9 bases that match TRBD2. V trimming: 2 bases; J trimming: 7 bases; junction bases outside the gene matches: 11. The CDR3 extends over 17 amino acids. Germline V lookup: CDR1 LGHNT, CDR2 FRNRAP. The CDR3 region is CASGLTPLAGKGGELFF. Written as DNA, the CDR3 is TGTGCTAGTGGTTTGACCCCGCTAGCGGGAAAGGGCGGGGAGCTGTTTTTT.

The chain is built from TRBV5-1 and TRBJ2-2; 8 bases match TRBD1. The germline V gene has CDR1 SGHRS and CDR2 YFSETQ. J gave up 4 bases and V 1 base, and 15 bases lay outside the gene matches. The CDR3 runs 19 residues. CDR3 region: CASSLLARPGGPGTGELFF. CDR3 nucleotide sequence: TGCGCCAGCAGCTTGTTAGCGCGGCCAGGGGGCCCGGGCACCGGGGAGCTGTTTTTT.

The CDR3 DNA is TGTGCCAGCAGCTTAAACGGCGGCCAAGAGACCCAGTACTTC. Its protein product is CASSLNGGQETQYF. The rearrangement uses TRBV7-9 and TRBJ2-5; no clear D. Per the germline V gene, CDR1 is SEHNR and CDR2 is FQNEAQ (reference sequence). The CDR3 sequence is 14 residues long. V dropped 2 bases and J dropped 1 base, with 8 bases sitting between them. Using reference TRBV7-9 and TRBJ2-5 for the parts outside the CDR3, the full variable domain is DTGVSQNPRHKITKRGQNVTFRCDPISEHNRLYWYRQTLGQGPEFLTYFQNEAQLEKSRLLSDRFSAERPKGSFSTLEIQRTEQGDSAMYLCASSLNGGQETQYFGPGTRLLVL.

CDR3 nucleotides: TGTGCCAGCAGCTTCACAGGGGATAGCAATCAGCCCCAGCATTTT. This encodes CASSFTGDSNQPQHF. The chain uses TRBV7-2 and TRBJ1-5; 7 bases fit TRBD1. V lost 3 bases to trimming and J lost 0 bases; unmatched junction nucleotides: 2. This CDR3 is 15 amino acids long. The germline V gene encodes CDR1 SGHTA and CDR2 FQGNSA.

The CDR3 region is CASTYRNEQFF. The DNA for the CDR3 is TGCGCCAGCACATACCGGAATGAGCAGTTCTTC. V and J are TRBV5-1 and TRBJ2-1; D remains unclear. Germline values: CDR1 SGHRS, CDR2 YFSETQ. This CDR3 comprises 11 residues. Trimming removed 6 bases at V and 7 bases at J, with 8 bases between.

This chain uses TRBV9 with TRBJ1-1; D not certain. The CDR3 loop spans 17 amino acids. From germline, CDR1 is SGDLS and CDR2 YYNGEE. The germline V and J ends were trimmed by 3 bases and 0 bases, with 18 bases remaining between them. The CDR3 coding sequence is TGTGCCAGCAGCGGAGAGCAGGAGGTCTTGATGAACACTGAAGCTTTCTTT. It is translated as CASSGEQEVLMNTEAFF.

This chain uses TRBV29-1 with TRBJ1-2; D uncertain. Germline V gene lookup returns CDR1 SQVTM and CDR2 ANQGSEA. Trimming left V 4 bases short and J 4 bases short, with 13 bases between. The CDR3 contains 13 residues. The CDR3 loop reads CSVASVEAYGYTF. Written as DNA, the CDR3 is TGCAGCGTTGCTAGTGTGGAGGCCTATGGCTACACCTTC.

The gene calls are TRBV28 and TRBJ1-4; 7 nucleotides match TRBD1. Unmatched junction bases numbered 8, after V lost 5 bases and J lost 8 bases. The CDR3 is 14 residues long. Germline CDR1 and CDR2: MDHEN and SYDVKM. Here the CDR3 DNA reads TGTGCCAGCAGTCAAACCGGGACAGCCGAAAAACTGTTTTTT. It translates to CASSQTGTAEKLFF.

V is TRBV12-3 or TRBV12-4 and J is TRBJ1-6; 7 bases are shared with TRBD1. The CDR3 consists of 13 residues. Losses at the gene ends were 8 bases for V and 9 bases for J; bases not matched to a gene: 7. In nucleotides, the CDR3 is TGTGCCAGCTCCCACAGGGGCGGTTCACCCCTCCACTTT. Translation: CASSHRGGSPLHF.

This clone was observed once. This chain connects TRBV5-1 to TRBJ2-1; 7 bases are shared with TRBD1. Germline values: CDR1 SGHRS, CDR2 YFSETQ. The CDR3 contains 13 residues. V lost 4 bases and J lost 6; bases outside the gene matches: 4. The DNA for the CDR3 is TGCGCCAGCAGCCTTCGACAGGGCAATGAGCAGTTCTTC. It translates to CASSLRQGNEQFF.

The chain recombines TRBV11-2 with TRBJ1-3; TRBD1 matches at 8 bases. Germline loops: CDR1 SGHAT, CDR2 FQNNGV. CDR3 length: 15 amino acids. J was trimmed by 4 bases and V by 5 bases; bases with no gene match: 7. CDR3 region: CASSRGQGSGNTIYF. The CDR3 DNA follows: TGTGCCAGCAGCAGAGGACAGGGTAGCGGAAACACCATATATTTT. The complete variable domain, with remaining parts taken from reference TRBV11-2 and TRBJ1-3, reads EAGVAQSPRYKIIEKRQSVAFWCNPISGHATLYWYQQILGQGPKLLIQFQNNGVVDDSQLPKDRFSAERLKGVDSTLKIQPAKLEDSAVYLCASSRGQGSGNTIYFGEGSWLTVV.